The rows below give T cell receptor beta chains drawn from one sample of a study of shared clonotypes between healthy human individuals. Sequenced by immunoSEQ multiplex PCR; TCRdb stores in-frame clones only, minus some. The profile covers about 1 million clones, with roughly 75% appearing a single time and around 1.4% taken by the ten largest. The sequenced material came from memory CD4+ T cells sorted from blood. The receptors shown here come from a young man in good health. Each CDR3 is given with its conserved first and last residue. The D gene is left open where the match is weak. The size entry is marked missing in some rows and otherwise reads once, few, many or a size class.

CDR3nt | CDR3aa | j_gene | v_gene | d_gene | abundance
TGTGCCAGCAGTTACTCTTGGCAGTCTAATGAAAAACTGTTTTTT | CASSYSWQSNEKLFF | TRBJ1-4 | TRBV6-5 | . | .
TGTGCCAGCAGCCCCGAGGGGATGACTGAAGCTTTCTTT | CASSPEGMTEAFF | TRBJ1-1 | TRBV7-9 | . | few
TGTGCCAGCAGCCAAGGTCGGAGCTATGGCTACACCTTC | CASSQGRSYGYTF | TRBJ1-2 | TRBV14 | . | .
TGTGCCAGCTGGCTTGGCCTAGCGGTTAGCTCCTACAATGAGCAGTTCTTC | CASWLGLAVSSYNEQFF | TRBJ2-1 | TRBV7-2 | TRBD2 | .
TGTGCCAGCAGAATGAGCGGTGGGGATACGCAGTATTTT | CASRMSGGDTQYF | TRBJ2-3 | TRBV6-5 | . | .
TGTGCTAGCAGCTTAGGGTCGGGCGGACTAGCGGGAGAGACCCAGTACTTC | CASSLGSGGLAGETQYF | TRBJ2-5 | TRBV7-7 | TRBD2 | .
TGCGCCAGCAGCCAAGGGGGGGACAGCTCCTACGAGCAGTACTTC | CASSQGGDSSYEQYF | TRBJ2-7 | TRBV4-3 | . | .
TGTGCCAGCAGCTTAGGCAGCGAGGGGGATACGCAGTATTTT | CASSLGSEGDTQYF | TRBJ2-3 | TRBV7-9 | . | few
TGTGCCAGCAGCGGTGGACATGGGACTGGAAACACCATATATTTT | CASSGGHGTGNTIYF | TRBJ1-3 | TRBV9 | . | once
TGTGCCAGCAGCAACGGGACTCGATTAGTAGAGCAGTTCTTC | CASSNGTRLVEQFF | TRBJ2-1 | TRBV5-6 | . | .
TGCGCCAGCAGCCAAGACACGGGCAGCGACTACGAGCAGTACTTC | CASSQDTGSDYEQYF | TRBJ2-7 | TRBV4-3 | . | .
TGTGCCAGCAGTGGGGGGGGACCCCCAGATTGGGGCCACTTT | CASSGGGPPDWGHF | TRBJ1-6 | TRBV6-1 | . | .
TGTGCCAGCAGCTTAAGTGGGAATTTTCCGGAGGTAGCTTTCTTT | CASSLSGNFPEVAFF | TRBJ1-1 | TRBV7-2 | . | .
TGTGCCATCAGGAATGGGACCAGCAATCAGCCCCAGCATTTT | CAIRNGTSNQPQHF | TRBJ1-5 | TRBV10-3 | . | .
TGTGCCAGCAGCCAGGGGGCGTTATACGAGCAGTACTTC | CASSQGALYEQYF | TRBJ2-7 | TRBV7-8 | TRBD1 | .
TGTGCCAGCACGAGAGTGTACCAAGAGACCCAGTACTTC | CASTRVYQETQYF | TRBJ2-5 | TRBV18 | . | .
TGCGCCAGCAGCTTGGCCACAGGCGGGGGCAACACCGGGGAGCTGTTTTTT | CASSLATGGGNTGELFF | TRBJ2-2 | TRBV5-1 | . | once
TGTGCCAGCAGCTTAGGGACTAGCGGGGGAGTGGATACGCAGTATTTT | CASSLGTSGGVDTQYF | TRBJ2-3 | TRBV11-3 | TRBD2 | once
TGTGCCAGCAGTAACAACAGGGCTTTGGCTTTCTTT | CASSNNRALAFF | TRBJ1-1 | TRBV6-5 | . | .
TGCAGCGTTGGCAGGGGGCTCACTGAAGCTTTCTTT | CSVGRGLTEAFF | TRBJ1-1 | TRBV29-1 | TRBD1 | .
TGTGCCAGCAGCTCCGGTTTAGTGCAGTATTTT | CASSSGLVQYF | TRBJ2-3 | TRBV14 | . | .
TGTGCCAGCAGCGGTCGGACTAGCGGGAGATCTAGCACAGATACGCAGTATTTT | CASSGRTSGRSSTDTQYF | TRBJ2-3 | TRBV21-1 | . | few
TGCGCCAGCAGCCAAGGGGGGGGTATTCCCGTCACAGATACGCAGTATTTT | CASSQGGGIPVTDTQYF | TRBJ2-3 | TRBV4-3 | TRBD2 | .
TGTGCCTGGAGTGTATTATTGGGGAAAGCCGGAAACACCATATATTTT | CAWSVLLGKAGNTIYF | TRBJ1-3 | TRBV30 | . | .
TGTGCCAGCAGTGACGTATTGTCCCGCTACACCTTC | CASSDVLSRYTF | TRBJ1-2 | TRBV6-5 | . | .
TGTGCCAGCAGTAAACTCTCGGGGGATAATTCACCCCTCCACTTT | CASSKLSGDNSPLHF | TRBJ1-6 | TRBV6-1 | . | many
TGTGCCAGCATAGGAAGGGTGGCGAATCAGCCCCAGCATTTT | CASIGRVANQPQHF | TRBJ1-5 | TRBV28 | . | .
TGTGCCACCAGCAGTGGACGGGTTAATGAAAAACTGTTTTTT | CATSSGRVNEKLFF | TRBJ1-4 | TRBV15 | . | once
TGTGCCAGCAGCTTAGGTTCCACAGGGTCCTACGAGCAGTACTTC | CASSLGSTGSYEQYF | TRBJ2-7 | TRBV11-2 | . | .
TGTGCCAGCAGTGATCCCGGACAGGGGGGCTATGGCTACACCTTC | CASSDPGQGGYGYTF | TRBJ1-2 | TRBV2 | TRBD1 | .
TGTGCCAGCAGTGTCGAACGGGGGACTGAGCAGTTCTTC | CASSVERGTEQFF | TRBJ2-1 | TRBV27 | . | .
TGTGCCAGCAGCTTAATGGGCGGATCCACAGATACGCAGTATTTT | CASSLMGGSTDTQYF | TRBJ2-3 | TRBV11-2 | . | .
TGCGCCAGCACCCTGACTAGCGGGGGGGCATATACGCAGTATTTT | CASTLTSGGAYTQYF | TRBJ2-3 | TRBV5-1 | TRBD2 | once
TGTGCCAGCAGCTTAGTGCCGGGTAACACTGAAGCTTTCTTT | CASSLVPGNTEAFF | TRBJ1-1 | TRBV7-2 | . | .
TGTGCCAGCAGCTTAGGCAGGGGGCGCGAGCAGTACTTC | CASSLGRGREQYF | TRBJ2-7 | TRBV7-9 | TRBD1 | .
TGTGCCAGCAGCGGACTAGCGGGGGGCATAGATACGCAGTATTTT | CASSGLAGGIDTQYF | TRBJ2-3 | TRBV5-6 | TRBD2 | .
TGTGCCAGCAGTTACTCGAGCAGGACTCTCTCGCAGTACTTC | CASSYSSRTLSQYF | TRBJ2-7 | TRBV6-5 | . | .
TGTGCCAGCAGCCGCTTTGGGGGCACAGATACGCAGTATTTT | CASSRFGGTDTQYF | TRBJ2-3 | TRBV7-6 | . | .
TGTGCCATCCGGAGGGAGAACACTGAAGCTTTCTTT | CAIRRENTEAFF | TRBJ1-1 | TRBV6-1 | . | .
TGTGCCAGCAGCCCGCACAACCAAGAGACCCAGTACTTC | CASSPHNQETQYF | TRBJ2-5 | TRBV5-4 | . | .
TGTGCCAGCAGTCAAGGGACAGTGGCTAGCACAGATACGCAGTATTTT | CASSQGTVASTDTQYF | TRBJ2-3 | TRBV14 | TRBD1 | few
TGCGCCAGCAGTCCTAGCGTTGGGAAGACCCAGTACTTC | CASSPSVGKTQYF | TRBJ2-5 | TRBV10-1 | . | .
TGTGCCAGCAGCTTAGGTCAAGAGACCCAGTACTTC | CASSLGQETQYF | TRBJ2-5 | TRBV11-2 | . | .
TGTGCCAGCAGCCAAAAGGGGGGCACTGAAGCTTTCTTT | CASSQKGGTEAFF | TRBJ1-1 | TRBV7-2 | . | .
TGCGCCAGCAGCCAAGATTTTGCGGGAGGGCGCGAGCAGTACTTC | CASSQDFAGGREQYF | TRBJ2-7 | TRBV4-3 | TRBD2 | .
TGTGCCAGCAGCTCAGCGGGGACAGGGCGGGAGCAGTACTTC | CASSSAGTGREQYF | TRBJ2-7 | TRBV9 | TRBD1 | .
TGTGCCAGCAGCTTGGCCGGAGGGACCCAGTACTTC | CASSLAGGTQYF | TRBJ2-5 | TRBV5-8 | . | .
TGTGCCACAAAGGACAGGGAGGGTGGTTACACTGAAGCTTTCTTT | CATKDREGGYTEAFF | TRBJ1-1 | TRBV6-6 | TRBD1 | .